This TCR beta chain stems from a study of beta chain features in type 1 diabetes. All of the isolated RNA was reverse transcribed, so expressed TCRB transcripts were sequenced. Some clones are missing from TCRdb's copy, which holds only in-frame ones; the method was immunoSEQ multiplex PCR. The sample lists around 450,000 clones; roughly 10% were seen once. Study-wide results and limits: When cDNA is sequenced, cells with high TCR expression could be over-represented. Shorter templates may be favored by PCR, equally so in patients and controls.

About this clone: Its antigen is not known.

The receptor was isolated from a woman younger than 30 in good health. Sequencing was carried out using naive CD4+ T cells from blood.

The CDR3 sequence is CASSFQAGTAYEQYF. The CDR3, as DNA: TGTGCCAGCAGTTTCCAGGCCGGGACAGCCTACGAGCAGTACTTC. The chain couples TRBV27 to TRBJ2-7; the match to TRBD1 covers 7 bases. The CDR3 covers 15 residues. The ends lost 3 bases at V and 2 bases at J; junction bases unmatched: 7. Germline assignment: CDR1 MNHEY and CDR2 SMNVEV (reference sequence).